The next 15 T cell receptor beta chains were all read from a single sample in a study of cytomegalovirus exposure and HLA in healthy donors. The PCR made use of 60 Vbeta and 13 Jbeta primers. Sequencing was performed with immunoSEQ multiplex PCR; in TCRdb, only in-frame clones are kept and a portion is missing. The sample yields about 190,000 clones, under 85% seen once. Sequenced material: PBMCs. The receptors here all came from a woman between 45 and 60 years old in good health and CMV-seropositive.

This chain joins TRBV5-1 and TRBJ1-4; a possible D gene is TRBD1 (5 bases). Trimming left V 4 bases short and J 0 bases short, with 10 bases between. This CDR3 region has 15 residues. Germline V CDR1 and CDR2: SGHRS, YFSETQ. The CDR3: CASSLGHTTNEKLFF. CDR3 DNA: TGCGCCAGCAGCCTAGGACACACAACTAATGAAAAACTGTTTTTT.

The gene calls are TRBV5-1 and TRBJ1-6, with D hard to call. V lost 5 bases and J lost 1, with 10 bases in between. The CDR3 runs 15 residues. CDR1 and CDR2 from the germline V gene are SGHRS and YFSETQ. CDR3 nucleotides: TGCGCCAGCAGTTCGGGTGGGTCCTATAATTCACCCCTCCACTTT. Protein product: CASSSGGSYNSPLHF.

The chain uses TRBV7-2 and TRBJ1-3; D uncertain. The CDR3 consists of 16 residues. V was cut by 1 base and J by 4 bases, with 14 bases left in between. Germline CDR1 reads SGHTA; CDR2 reads FQGNSA. As DNA, the CDR3 is TGTGCCAGCAGCTTAGGGTTCGAGGGATCCGGAAACACCATATATTTT. The encoded protein is CASSLGFEGSGNTIYF.

The chain joins TRBV6-1 to TRBJ1-5, with 7 bases identical to TRBD1. The CDR3 is 15 residues long. Germline CDR1 reads MNHNS; CDR2 reads SASEGT. Trimming took 1 base from V and 5 from J; bases not matched to a gene: 5. CDR3: CASSEDLGGYQPQHF. In DNA, the CDR3 is TGTGCCAGCAGTGAAGACCTAGGGGGCTATCAGCCCCAGCATTTT.

J is TRBJ2-5 and V is TRBV11-2; a possible D gene is TRBD1 (6 bases). This CDR3 region has 15 residues. The ends were cut back, 2 bases at V and 0 bases at J, with 10 bases in the middle. Germline lookup yields CDR1 SGHAT and CDR2 FQNNGV. CDR3 coding DNA: TGTGCCAGCAGCTTATACGACAGGTACCAAGAGACCCAGTACTTC. Translating it yields CASSLYDRYQETQYF.

J is TRBJ1-5 and V is TRBV27, with D unclear. V was pared by 2 bases and J by 3 bases, with 11 bases between. The CDR3 sequence is 15 residues long. CDR1 is MNHEY and CDR2 is SMNVEV in the germline V gene (reference sequence). In nucleotides, the CDR3 is TGTGCCAGCAGTTTAAAGGCAGGCATCAATCAGCCCCAGCATTTT. It translates to CASSLKAGINQPQHF.

V is TRBV2 and J is TRBJ2-3, with 12 positions matching TRBD2. CDR1 is SNHLY and CDR2 is FYNNEI in the germline V gene. The CDR3 has 19 amino acids. The trim removed 5 bases at V and 0 bases at J, leaving 12 bases unmatched. The CDR3 DNA is TGTGCCAGCAGTAAGATGCTAGCGGGGGGGCTCTCTAGCACAGATACGCAGTATTTT. Its translation: CASSKMLAGGLSSTDTQYF.

The V call is TRBV25-1, the J call TRBJ1-1; D ambiguous. Between the trimmed V and J ends, which lost 0 bases and 3 bases, there was a span of 8 bases. The germline V gene encodes CDR1 MGHDK and CDR2 SYGVNS. CDR3 length equals 14 residues. CDR3 in DNA: TGTGCCAGCAGTGAATACGGGGAGGACACTGAAGCTTTCTTT. It codes for CASSEYGEDTEAFF.

The chain carries TRBV5-1 and TRBJ1-1, with 9 bases identical to TRBD1. Germline CDR1 SGHRS, CDR2 YFSETQ. V lost 6 bases to trimming and J lost 1 base; unmatched junction nucleotides: 7. CDR3 length equals 15 residues. CDR3 nucleotide sequence: TGCGCCAGCACCCTAACAGGGGGCGCGAACACTGAAGCTTTCTTT. This gives the protein CASTLTGGANTEAFF.

V usage is TRBV11-2 and J usage is TRBJ2-1, with D unclear. CDR1 and CDR2 from the germline V gene are SGHAT and FQNNGV. Deletions cut 0 bases from V and 7 bases from J, with 13 bases between. The CDR3 consists of 15 residues. This CDR3 is CASSLDFLGSNEQFF. CDR3 sequence (DNA): TGTGCCAGCAGCTTAGATTTTCTAGGTTCTAATGAGCAGTTCTTC. The variable domain in full, with the rest retrieved from reference TRBV11-2 and TRBJ2-1, is EAGVAQSPRYKIIEKRQSVAFWCNPISGHATLYWYQQILGQGPKLLIQFQNNGVVDDSQLPKDRFSAERLKGVDSTLKIQPAKLEDSAVYLCASSLDFLGSNEQFFGPGTRLTVL.

V gene TRBV19 combines with J gene TRBJ1-3; TRBD1 matches at 11 bases. Germline loops: CDR1 LNHDA, CDR2 SQIVND (reference sequence). The CDR3 consists of 14 residues. Unmatched junction bases numbered 4, after V lost 5 bases and J lost 7 bases. The CDR3 sequence: CASSADRGPNTIYF. For the CDR3, the DNA is TGTGCCAGTAGTGCGGACAGGGGGCCCAACACCATATATTTT.

The chain employs TRBV7-6 and TRBJ2-7; 8 nucleotides align to TRBD1. CDR3 length: 15 residues. V was clipped by 3 bases and J by 0 bases; unmatched bases: 4. Germline-derived CDR1 and CDR2 are SGHVS and FNYEAQ. The CDR3 protein is CASSFGQGFSYEQYF. The CDR3 nucleotides read TGTGCCAGCAGCTTCGGACAGGGTTTCTCCTACGAGCAGTACTTC.

Regarding this clone: Without the conserved terminal phenylalanine or tryptophan, this CDR3 likely stems from a read error. The DNA is left out, because the CDR3 cannot be placed on it with certainty; the CDR3 is given as TCRdb lists it. The V call is TRBV7-5, the J call TRBJ1-1. TRBV7-5 is a documented pseudogene. The CDR3 spans 12 amino acids, including both terminal residues. CDR3: CARSLVGGGLRV.

V usage is TRBV5-4 and J usage is TRBJ1-5; 10 nucleotides line up with TRBD1. Germline CDR1 and CDR2: SGHNT and YYREEE (reference sequence). The CDR3 runs to 17 residues. The junction had 9 bases not matched to a gene; V was cut back by 4 bases and J by 2 bases. The CDR3 loop is CASSKGTGESGNQPQHF. For the CDR3, the DNA is TGTGCCAGCAGCAAGGGGACAGGGGAATCTGGCAATCAGCCCCAGCATTTT.

The gene calls are TRBV4-1 and TRBJ2-1; 13 bases agree with TRBD2. This CDR3 is 17 amino acids long. The junction had 2 bases not matched to a gene; V was cut back by 2 bases and J by 1 base. CDR1 is MGHRA and CDR2 is YSYEKL in the germline V gene. In DNA, the CDR3 is TGCGCCAGCAGCCAACCGGGACTAGCGGGGTCCTACAATGAGCAGTTCTTC. Its translation is CASSQPGLAGSYNEQFF.